The clone carrying this T cell receptor beta chain turned up a few times. The antigen remains unidentified. The data were taken from a study of cytomegalovirus exposure and HLA in healthy donors. Overall study: Counted in an early data release were roughly 81 million unique TCRs from HLA-typed donors.

Broader study findings: In vitro checks showed that a few CMV-associated chains really do target CMV antigens.

V was pared by 3 bases and J by 5 bases, with 11 bases between. The CDR3 is made up of 14 amino acids. Germline values: CDR1 SGHDT, CDR2 YYEEEE. Use of 60 Vbeta and 13 Jbeta primers characterized the PCR. Assay: immunoSEQ multiplex PCR; the TCRdb copy retains only in-frame clones and omits some. Among 200,000 to 250,000 clones, around 80% were seen once, and the ten largest hold 3.8%. The sequence was collected from a male donor in good health and CMV-seronegative. The chain carries TRBV5-6 and TRBJ2-2; possibly TRBD2 for D (5 bases). Sequences were obtained from PBMCs. The CDR3 region is CASSSGWRTGELFF. The CDR3 DNA reads TGTGCCAGCAGCTCCGGGTGGAGGACCGGGGAGCTGTTTTTT. Full variable domain (remainder filled in from reference TRBV5-6 and TRBJ2-2): DAGVTQSPTHLIKTRGQQVTLRCSPKSGHDTVSWYQQALGQGPQFIFQYYEEEERQRGNFPDRFSGHQFPNYSSELNVNALLLGDSALYLCASSSGWRTGELFFGEGSRLTVL.